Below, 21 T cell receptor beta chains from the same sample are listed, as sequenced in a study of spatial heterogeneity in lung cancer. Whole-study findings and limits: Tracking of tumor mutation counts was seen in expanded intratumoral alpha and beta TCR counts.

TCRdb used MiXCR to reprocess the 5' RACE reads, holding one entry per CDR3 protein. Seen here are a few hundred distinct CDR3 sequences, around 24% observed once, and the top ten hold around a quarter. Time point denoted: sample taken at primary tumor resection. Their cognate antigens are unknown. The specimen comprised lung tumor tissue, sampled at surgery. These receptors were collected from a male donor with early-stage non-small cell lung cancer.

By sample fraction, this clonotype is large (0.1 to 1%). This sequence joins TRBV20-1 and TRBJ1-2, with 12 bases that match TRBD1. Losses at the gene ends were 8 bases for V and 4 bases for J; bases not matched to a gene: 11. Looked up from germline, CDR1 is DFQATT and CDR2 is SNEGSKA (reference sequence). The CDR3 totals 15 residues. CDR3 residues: CSPDQGQGAFYGYTF. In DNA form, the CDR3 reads TGCAGTCCTGACCAGGGACAGGGGGCCTTCTATGGCTACACCTTC.

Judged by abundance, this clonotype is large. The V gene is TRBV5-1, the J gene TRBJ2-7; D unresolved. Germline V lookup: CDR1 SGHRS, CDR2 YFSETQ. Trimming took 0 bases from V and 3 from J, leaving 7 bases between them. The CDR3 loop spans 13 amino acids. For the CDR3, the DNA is TGCGCCAGCAGCTTGGACCCCCTCTACGAGCAGTACTTC. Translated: CASSLDPLYEQYF.

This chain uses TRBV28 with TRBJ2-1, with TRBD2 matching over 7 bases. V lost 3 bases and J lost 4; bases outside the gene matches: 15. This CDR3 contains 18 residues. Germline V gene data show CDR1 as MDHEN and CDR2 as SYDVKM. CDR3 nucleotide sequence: TGTGCCAGCAGTTTCCTACACCCGGGGAGGGCGGGGTACAATGAGCAGTTCTTC. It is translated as CASSFLHPGRAGYNEQFF.

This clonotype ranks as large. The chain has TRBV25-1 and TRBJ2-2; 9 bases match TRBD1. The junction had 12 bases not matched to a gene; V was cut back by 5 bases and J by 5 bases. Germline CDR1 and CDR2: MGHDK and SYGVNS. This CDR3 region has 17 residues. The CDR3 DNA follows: TGTGCCAGCAGTAAACCTCCGGGACAGGGTCGAACCGGGGAGCTGTTTTTT. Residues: CASSKPPGQGRTGELFF.

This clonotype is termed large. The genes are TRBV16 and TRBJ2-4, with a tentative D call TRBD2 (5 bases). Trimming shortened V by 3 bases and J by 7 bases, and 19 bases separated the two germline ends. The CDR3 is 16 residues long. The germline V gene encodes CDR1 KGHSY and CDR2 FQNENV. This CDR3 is CASSHSFSEGRNIQYF. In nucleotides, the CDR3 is TGTGCCAGCAGCCACTCCTTCAGCGAGGGCAGGAACATTCAGTACTTC. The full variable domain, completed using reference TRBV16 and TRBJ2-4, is GEEVAQTPKHLVRGEGQKAKLYCAPIKGHSYVFWYQQVLKNEFKFLISFQNENVFDETGMPKERFSAKCLPNSPCSLEIQATKLEDSAVYFCASSHSFSEGRNIQYFGAGTRLSVL.

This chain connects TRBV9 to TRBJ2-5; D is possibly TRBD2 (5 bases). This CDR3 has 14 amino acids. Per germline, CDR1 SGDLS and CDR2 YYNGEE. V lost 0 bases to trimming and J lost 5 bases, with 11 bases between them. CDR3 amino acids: CASSVGGLRETQYF. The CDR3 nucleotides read TGTGCCAGCAGCGTAGGAGGGCTCCGCGAGACCCAGTACTTC.

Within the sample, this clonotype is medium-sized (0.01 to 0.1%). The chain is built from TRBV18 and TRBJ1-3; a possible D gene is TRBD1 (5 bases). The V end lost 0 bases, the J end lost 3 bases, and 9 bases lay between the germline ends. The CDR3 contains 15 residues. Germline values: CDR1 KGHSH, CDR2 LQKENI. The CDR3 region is CASSPPGPSGNTIYF. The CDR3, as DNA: TGTGCCAGCTCACCACCGGGGCCAAGTGGAAACACCATATATTTT.

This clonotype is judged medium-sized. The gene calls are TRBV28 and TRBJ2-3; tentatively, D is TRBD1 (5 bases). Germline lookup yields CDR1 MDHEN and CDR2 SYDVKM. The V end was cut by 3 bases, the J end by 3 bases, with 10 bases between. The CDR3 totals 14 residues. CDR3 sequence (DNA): TGTGCCAGCAGTTTCGTGGCAGGGACAGATACGCAGTATTTT. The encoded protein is CASSFVAGTDTQYF.

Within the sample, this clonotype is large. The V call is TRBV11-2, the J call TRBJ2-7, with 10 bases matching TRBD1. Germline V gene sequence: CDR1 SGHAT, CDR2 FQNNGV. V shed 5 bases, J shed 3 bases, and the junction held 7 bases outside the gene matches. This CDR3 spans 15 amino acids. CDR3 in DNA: TGTGCCAGCAGCGAAGGGACAGGGGTTGGCTACGAGCAGTACTTC. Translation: CASSEGTGVGYEQYF.

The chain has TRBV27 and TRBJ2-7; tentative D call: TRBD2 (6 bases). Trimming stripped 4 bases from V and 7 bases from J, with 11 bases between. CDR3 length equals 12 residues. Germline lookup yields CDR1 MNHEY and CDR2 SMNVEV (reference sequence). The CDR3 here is CASSSVGREQYF. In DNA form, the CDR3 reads TGTGCCAGCAGTTCAGTGGGGAGGGAGCAGTACTTC.

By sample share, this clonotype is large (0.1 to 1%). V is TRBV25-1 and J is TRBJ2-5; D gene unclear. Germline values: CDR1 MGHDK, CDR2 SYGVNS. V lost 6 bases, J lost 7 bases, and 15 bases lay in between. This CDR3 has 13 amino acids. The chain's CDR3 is CASSPGHASTQYF. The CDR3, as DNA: TGTGCCAGCAGCCCCGGGCACGCCTCGACCCAGTACTTC. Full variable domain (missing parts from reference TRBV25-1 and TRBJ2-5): EADIYQTPRYLVIGTGKKITLECSQTMGHDKMYWYQQDPGMELHLIHYSYGVNSTEKGDLSSESTVSRIRTEHFPLTLESARPSHTSQYLCASSPGHASTQYFGPGTRLLVL.

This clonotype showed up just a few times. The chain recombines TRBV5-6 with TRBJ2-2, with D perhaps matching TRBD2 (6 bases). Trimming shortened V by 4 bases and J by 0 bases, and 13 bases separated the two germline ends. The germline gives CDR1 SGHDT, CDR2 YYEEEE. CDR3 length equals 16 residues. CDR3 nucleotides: TGTGCCAGCAGCGCCTCCGGGACTGCGAACACCGGGGAGCTGTTTTTT. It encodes CASSASGTANTGELFF. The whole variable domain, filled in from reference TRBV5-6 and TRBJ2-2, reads DAGVTQSPTHLIKTRGQQVTLRCSPKSGHDTVSWYQQALGQGPQFIFQYYEEEERQRGNFPDRFSGHQFPNYSSELNVNALLLGDSALYLCASSASGTANTGELFFGEGSRLTVL.

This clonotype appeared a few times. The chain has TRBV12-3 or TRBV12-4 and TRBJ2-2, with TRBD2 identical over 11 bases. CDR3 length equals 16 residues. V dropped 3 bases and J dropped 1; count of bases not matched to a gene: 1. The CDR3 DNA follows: TGTGCCAGCAGTTTTAGCGGGAGGGAGAACACCGGGGAGCTGTTTTTT. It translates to CASSFSGRENTGELFF.

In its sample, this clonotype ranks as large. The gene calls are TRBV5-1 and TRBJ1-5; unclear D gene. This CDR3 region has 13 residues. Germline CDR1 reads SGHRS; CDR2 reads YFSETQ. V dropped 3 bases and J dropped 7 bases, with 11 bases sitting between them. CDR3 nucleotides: TGCGCCAGCAGCTATGACTTTGGGCAGCCCCAGCATTTT. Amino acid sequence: CASSYDFGQPQHF.

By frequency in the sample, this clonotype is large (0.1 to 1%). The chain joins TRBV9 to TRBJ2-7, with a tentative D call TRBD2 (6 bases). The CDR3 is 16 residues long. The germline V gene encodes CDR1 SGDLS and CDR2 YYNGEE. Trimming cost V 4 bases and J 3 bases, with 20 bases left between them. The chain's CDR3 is CASSPAPFSGGYEQYF. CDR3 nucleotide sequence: TGTGCCAGCAGCCCCGCCCCTTTTAGCGGAGGCTACGAGCAGTACTTC.

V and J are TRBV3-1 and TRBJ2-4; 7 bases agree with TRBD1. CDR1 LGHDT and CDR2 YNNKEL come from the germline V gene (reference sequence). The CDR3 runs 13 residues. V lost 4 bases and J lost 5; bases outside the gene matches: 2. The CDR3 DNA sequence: TGTGCCAGCAGCCGGCAGGGGGAAAACATTCAGTACTTC. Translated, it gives CASSRQGENIQYF.

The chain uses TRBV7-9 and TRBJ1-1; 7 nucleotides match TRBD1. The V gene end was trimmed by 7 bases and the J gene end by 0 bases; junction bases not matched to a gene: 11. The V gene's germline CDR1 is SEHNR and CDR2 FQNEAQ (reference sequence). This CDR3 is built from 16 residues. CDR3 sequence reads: CASNPQGGRMNTEAFF. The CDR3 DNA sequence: TGTGCCAGCAACCCTCAGGGGGGACGCATGAACACTGAAGCTTTCTTT.

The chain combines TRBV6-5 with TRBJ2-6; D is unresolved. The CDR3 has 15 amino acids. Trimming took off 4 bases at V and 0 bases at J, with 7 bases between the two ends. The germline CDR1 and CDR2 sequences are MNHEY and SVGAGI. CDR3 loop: CASSSPYSGANVLTF. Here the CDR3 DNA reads TGTGCCAGCAGTTCACCGTACTCTGGGGCCAACGTCCTGACTTTC.

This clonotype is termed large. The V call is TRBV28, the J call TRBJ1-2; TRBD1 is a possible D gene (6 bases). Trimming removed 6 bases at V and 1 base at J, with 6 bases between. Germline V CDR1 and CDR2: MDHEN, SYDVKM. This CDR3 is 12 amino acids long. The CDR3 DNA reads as TGTGCCAGCAGGGACAGTAACTATGGCTACACCTTC. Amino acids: CASRDSNYGYTF.

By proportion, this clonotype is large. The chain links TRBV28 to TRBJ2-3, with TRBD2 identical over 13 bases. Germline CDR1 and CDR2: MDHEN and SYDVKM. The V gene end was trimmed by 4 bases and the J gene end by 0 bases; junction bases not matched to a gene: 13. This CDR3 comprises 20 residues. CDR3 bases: TGTGCCAGCAGTTCCCGTCACCGGGGACTAGCGGGACATAGCACAGATACGCAGTATTTT. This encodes CASSSRHRGLAGHSTDTQYF.

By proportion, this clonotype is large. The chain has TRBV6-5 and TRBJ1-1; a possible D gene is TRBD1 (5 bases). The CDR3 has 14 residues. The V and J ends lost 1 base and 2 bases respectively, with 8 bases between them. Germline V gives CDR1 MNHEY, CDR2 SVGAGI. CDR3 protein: CASSYWGKNTEAFF. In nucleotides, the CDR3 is TGTGCCAGCAGTTACTGGGGGAAAAACACTGAAGCTTTCTTT.